The clone carrying this T cell receptor (beta chain) appeared a few times. Its antigen remains unknown. The PCR employed 60 Vbeta primers together with 13 Jbeta primers. Assay: immunoSEQ multiplex PCR; the TCRdb copy retains only in-frame clones and omits some. This table holds 120,000 or so clones, about 80% found once. This specimen belongs to a study of cytomegalovirus exposure and HLA in healthy donors. CDR1 is SGHRS and CDR2 is YFSETQ in the germline V gene. The J segment lost 5 bases and the V segment lost 2 bases, leaving 4 bases of the junction unmatched. There are 14 residues in the CDR3. Study findings and constraints: Later on, an analysis tied under 20,000 TCR beta sequences to HLA alleles at 0.05 false discovery rate. In a later analysis, productive TCRs from donors in an Asian-associated ancestry cluster reportedly carried fewer N-insertions than the cohort mean.

This receptor was taken from a young woman in good health and CMV-seronegative. Sequenced: PBMCs. V usage is TRBV5-1 and J usage is TRBJ2-1; 7 positions match TRBD2. Here the CDR3 DNA reads TGCGCCAGCAGCTTTTCCGGGACTAACAATGAGCAGTTCTTC. This sequence encodes CASSFSGTNNEQFF.